This section outlines one T cell receptor beta chain sequence together with its context. The antigen remains undetermined. This CDR3 is built from 19 residues. Trimming removed 0 bases at V and 2 bases at J, with 20 bases between. Germline lookup yields CDR1 LNHNV and CDR2 YYDKDF (reference sequence). As for treatment: oral pan-JAK inhibitor, 5-10 mg twice daily. The researchers isolated CD4+ and CD8+ T cells from PBMCs by sorting. In each case, RNA was isolated and then reverse transcribed into cDNA as the sequencing template. Generated by immunoSEQ multiplex PCR, the TCRdb table keeps only in-frame clones and is missing some. The sample contains about 200,000 clones, approximately 38% of which appear only once. These data are taken from a study of CD8+ T cells in alopecia areata. The overall study: Percent of scalp involved defined treated patients' severity scores. Study-level results: Because of a solitary nonresponder, the connection of baseline CD8+ expansion to response stays uncertain. Lesional scalp, especially alopecia totalis/universalis, showed higher clonality than normal scalp.

The receptor's source is a human donor with alopecia areata. Source: CD4+ T cells sorted from blood, taken around week 30, from a patient treated with tofacitinib. This sequence joins TRBV15 and TRBJ1-5; D remains unclear. The CDR3 DNA reads TGTGCCACCAGCAGAGACCCTTTGCGGCCCTTGGATGGCAATCAGCCCCAGCATTTT. This codes for CATSRDPLRPLDGNQPQHF.